This record covers a single T cell receptor (beta chain). What it recognizes is unknown. This CDR3 has 17 amino acids. CDR1 and CDR2 (germline): SGHTS, YDEGEE. J gave up 5 bases and V 5 bases, and 11 bases lay outside the gene matches. Sample time point: week 23, last vaccination. A 20-mer mutant IDH1 peptide at 300 ug was injected subcutaneously with topical imiquimod. The sample is drawn from a study of a mutant IDH1 vaccine in newly diagnosed glioma. Study context: In some groups vaccination began 4-6 weeks post-radiotherapy; others received it with temozolomide.

Produced via immunoSEQ multiplex PCR; TCRdb's table is partial and in-frame only. This sample has 40,000 or so clones, with about 75% found just once. The chain uses TRBV5-8 and TRBJ2-5; 14 bases fit TRBD2. The TCR was taken from a man aged 45-65 years with glioma. The source was PBMCs, collected from a glioma patient whose treatment included an IDH1 peptide vaccine. CDR3 amino acids: CASSFGLAGGVGETQYF. CDR3 coding DNA: TGTGCCAGCAGTTTCGGACTAGCGGGGGGCGTGGGTGAGACCCAGTACTTC.